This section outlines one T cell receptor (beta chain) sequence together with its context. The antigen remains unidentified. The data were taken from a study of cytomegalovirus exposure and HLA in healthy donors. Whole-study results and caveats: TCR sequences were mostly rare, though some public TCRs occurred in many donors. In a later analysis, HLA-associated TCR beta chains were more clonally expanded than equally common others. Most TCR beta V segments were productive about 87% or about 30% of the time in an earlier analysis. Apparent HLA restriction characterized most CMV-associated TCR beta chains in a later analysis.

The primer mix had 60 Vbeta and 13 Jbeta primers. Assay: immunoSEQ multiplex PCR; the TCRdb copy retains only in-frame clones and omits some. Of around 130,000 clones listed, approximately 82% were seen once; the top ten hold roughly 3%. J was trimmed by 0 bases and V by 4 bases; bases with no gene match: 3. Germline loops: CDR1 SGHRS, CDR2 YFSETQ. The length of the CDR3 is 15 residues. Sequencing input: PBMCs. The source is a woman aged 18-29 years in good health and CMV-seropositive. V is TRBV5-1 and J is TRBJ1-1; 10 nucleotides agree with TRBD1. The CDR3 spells CASSTGTGVNTEAFF. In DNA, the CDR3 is TGCGCCAGCAGCACGGGGACAGGGGTGAACACTGAAGCTTTCTTT.